The 25 T cell receptor beta chains below all came from one sample that was sequenced in a study of CD8 T cells in ankylosing spondylitis. TCRdb reanalysed the 5' RACE reads using MiXCR and keeps one entry per CDR3 protein. In the table there are around 340,000 distinct CDR3 sequences, about 20% of which are singletons. The material sequenced was blood, either unsorted or a sorted T cell fraction (not recorded which). The receptors come from a male donor with ankylosing spondylitis or in good health (not recorded which).

The rearrangement links TRBV11-2 to TRBJ2-1; 7 bases map to TRBD1. CDR3 length equals 16 residues. Germline V gene sequence: CDR1 SGHAT, CDR2 FQNNGV. V lost 1 base, J lost 4 bases, and 7 bases stayed unmatched. The CDR3 DNA follows: TGTGCCAGCAGCTTAGGATACGGGACAGAATACAATGAGCAGTTCTTC. This encodes CASSLGYGTEYNEQFF.

The sample holds a few counts of this clonotype. The chain employs TRBV4-1 and TRBJ1-1; possibly TRBD1 for D (6 bases). The CDR3 length is 17 residues. In germline, CDR1 is MGHRA, CDR2 YSYEKL. V was clipped by 1 base and J by 0 bases, with 15 bases between them. This CDR3 reads CASSQGETGRMNTEAFF. The CDR3 DNA reads as TGCGCCAGCAGCCAAGGGGAAACAGGGAGGATGAACACTGAAGCTTTCTTT.

V and J are TRBV7-7 and TRBJ2-3; the D gene is possibly TRBD2 (6 bases). V lost 5 bases, J lost 0 bases, and 9 bases lay in between. The CDR3 has 14 residues. Germline V CDR1 and CDR2: SSHAT, FNYEAQ (reference sequence). Written as DNA, the CDR3 is TGTGCCAGCAGCCCGGGGGACAGCACAGATACGCAGTATTTT. This gives the protein CASSPGDSTDTQYF.

There are a few counts of this clonotype. This chain uses TRBV10-3 with TRBJ2-1, with 7 bases fitting TRBD2. Germline V gives CDR1 ENHRY, CDR2 SYGVKD. Losses at the gene ends were 0 bases for V and 4 bases for J; bases not matched to a gene: 3. This CDR3 comprises 15 residues. The CDR3, as DNA: TGTGCCATCAGTGAGTCGGGAGGGGCGTACAATGAGCAGTTCTTC. Protein: CAISESGGAYNEQFF.

The DNA of the CDR3 is TGCAGTGCTAGAGTCTCCAGGGCTCGGTCGAGTAGCACAGATACGCAGTATTTT. Amino acids: CSARVSRARSSSTDTQYF. This chain links TRBV20-1 with TRBJ2-3; a possible D gene is TRBD1 (5 bases). Germline lookup yields CDR1 DFQATT and CDR2 SNEGSKA (reference sequence). CDR3 size: 18 residues. V lost 1 base and J 0 bases, leaving 20 bases between the germline ends.

The chain recombines TRBV7-9 with TRBJ2-7, with D tentatively TRBD2 (6 bases). CDR3 length: 15 residues. V was clipped by 0 bases and J by 6 bases, with 15 bases between them. The V gene's germline CDR1 is SEHNR and CDR2 FQNEAQ (reference sequence). CDR3 DNA sequence: TGTGCCAGCAGCTTAGCGTCGCGGGGTCTGGTCGAGCAGTACTTC. This codes for CASSLASRGLVEQYF.

This CDR3 reads CASRHSASGGAGEQFF. The DNA of the CDR3 is TGTGCCAGCAGGCACTCGGCTAGCGGGGGGGCCGGAGAGCAGTTCTTC. The chain employs TRBV28 and TRBJ2-1; 12 nucleotides align to TRBD2. The CDR3 runs to 16 residues. CDR1 and CDR2 (germline): MDHEN, SYDVKM. The V segment lost 6 bases and the J segment 10 bases; nucleotides outside the gene matches: 13.

There are a few counts of this clonotype. The chain recombines TRBV7-9 with TRBJ2-1, with D possibly matching TRBD2 (7 bases). Trimming stripped 1 base from V and 8 bases from J, with 18 bases between. CDR3 length: 16 amino acids. Germline V gene data show CDR1 as SEHNR and CDR2 as FQNEAQ (reference sequence). For the CDR3, the DNA is TGTGCCAGCAGCTTAGGACCGGGGGGCCTTAAGGATGAGCAGTTCTTC. As protein: CASSLGPGGLKDEQFF.

This clonotype was seen a few times. The chain has TRBV28 and TRBJ2-7, with D maybe TRBD2 (5 bases). Germline CDR1 reads MDHEN; CDR2 reads SYDVKM. V shed 1 base and J shed 3 bases, with 13 bases lying between them. The CDR3 contains 15 residues. The DNA of the CDR3 is TGTGCCAGCAGTTTATCTGACGGGGAGTACTACGAGCAGTACTTC. Protein product: CASSLSDGEYYEQYF.

The gene calls are TRBV30 and TRBJ2-1; no definite D call. The germline CDR1 and CDR2 sequences are GTSNPN and SVGIG (reference sequence). Trimming removed 3 bases from V and 7 bases from J, with 7 bases in between. This CDR3 region has 11 residues. This CDR3 reads CAWSPMNEQFF. The CDR3 region has the DNA TGTGCCTGGAGCCCGATGAATGAGCAGTTCTTC.

The chain recombines TRBV20-1 with TRBJ2-7, with D possibly TRBD1 on 6 matching bases. Germline lookup yields CDR1 DFQATT and CDR2 SNEGSKA (reference sequence). V gave up 0 bases and J gave up 3 bases, with 12 bases separating them. This CDR3 comprises 14 residues. Here the CDR3 DNA reads TGCAGTGCTAGAGATCTCCAGGGACACTACGAGCAGTACTTC. This sequence encodes CSARDLQGHYEQYF.

This clonotype appeared a few times. The chain carries TRBV6-5 and TRBJ1-2; TRBD1 aligns across 7 bases. Germline lookup yields CDR1 MNHEY and CDR2 SVGAGI. The CDR3 spans 16 residues. The junction had 7 bases not matched to a gene; V was cut back by 2 bases and J by 1 base. CDR3: CASSYRGQDGNYGYTF. CDR3 nucleotides: TGTGCCAGCAGTTACCGAGGACAGGACGGTAACTATGGCTACACCTTC.

The chain joins TRBV29-1 to TRBJ2-2, with 10 bases aligning to TRBD1. The CDR3 spans 14 residues. V lost 7 bases and J lost 3; bases outside the gene matches: 5. Germline loops: CDR1 SQVTM, CDR2 ANQGSEA. CDR3 DNA sequence: TGCAGCGAGGGACAGGGGTATGACACCGGGGAGCTGTTTTTT. The encoded protein is CSEGQGYDTGELFF.

A few counts support this clonotype. The chain carries TRBV3-1 and TRBJ2-1, with a tentative D call TRBD2 (6 bases). Germline assignment: CDR1 LGHDT and CDR2 YNNKEL (reference sequence). V was pared by 1 base and J by 7 bases, with 11 bases between. CDR3 length: 14 residues. Here the CDR3 reads CASSQGWGGNEQFF. CDR3 sequence (DNA): TGTGCCAGCAGCCAAGGATGGGGAGGAAATGAGCAGTTCTTC.

Ten or more counts support this clonotype. The chain has TRBV12-3 or TRBV12-4 and TRBJ1-2, with D hard to call. This CDR3 comprises 14 residues. Trimming took off 2 bases at V and 5 bases at J, with 12 bases between the two ends. The CDR3 region has the DNA TGTGCCAGCAGTTTAATGGGAAGTCTGTATGGCTACACCTTC. This codes for CASSLMGSLYGYTF.

The chain uses TRBV29-1 and TRBJ2-1, with D hard to call. CDR3 length: 13 amino acids. V gave up 4 bases and J gave up 4 bases, with 11 bases separating them. Germline CDR1 is SQVTM and CDR2 is ANQGSEA. The CDR3 nucleotides read TGCAGCGTTGTGGGTTACACGTACAATGAGCAGTTCTTC. Protein: CSVVGYTYNEQFF.

With respect to this clonotype: Compared with germline, one end of the junction differs, possibly owing to a read error. The chain uses TRBV7-7 and TRBJ2-5; 9 nucleotides line up with TRBD2. Per the germline V gene, CDR1 is SSHAT and CDR2 is FNYEAQ (reference sequence). The CDR3 has 13 residues. This CDR3 is CASSGGTGETQYF. CDR3 bases: TGTGCTAGCAGCGGGGGGACGGGGGAGACCCAGTACTTC.

The genes are TRBV7-9 and TRBJ2-3; D may be TRBD1 or TRBD2 (5 bases each). The CDR3 sequence is 14 residues long. Trimming shortened V by 2 bases and J by 5 bases, and 11 bases separated the two germline ends. Germline CDR1 SEHNR, CDR2 FQNEAQ (reference sequence). The CDR3 DNA reads as TGTGCCAGCAGCTTATTGGGGGATGGAGATACGCAGTATTTT. Encoded protein: CASSLLGDGDTQYF.

The genes are TRBV13 and TRBJ2-5; D assignment may be TRBD1 or TRBD2 (6 bases each). Germline CDR1 is PRHDT and CDR2 is FYEKMQ (reference sequence). This CDR3 comprises 15 residues. V dropped 1 base and J dropped 2 bases, with 11 bases sitting between them. CDR3 loop: CASSLVIGGQETQYF. The CDR3 DNA reads as TGTGCCAGCAGCTTAGTGATAGGGGGGCAAGAGACCCAGTACTTC.

This clonotype was detected many times. The gene calls are TRBV29-1 and TRBJ2-1; no definite D call. Germline loops: CDR1 SQVTM, CDR2 ANQGSEA. The V and J ends lost 7 bases and 4 bases respectively, with 11 bases between them. The CDR3 runs 12 residues. This chain's CDR3 is CSGTYDYNEQFF. In DNA form, the CDR3 reads TGCAGCGGAACGTACGATTACAATGAGCAGTTCTTC.

This chain joins TRBV27 and TRBJ2-3; a weak D match, TRBD1 (5 bases). V lost 3 bases and J 4 bases, leaving 14 bases between the germline ends. The CDR3 runs 15 residues. Per germline, CDR1 MNHEY and CDR2 SMNVEV (reference sequence). CDR3 in DNA: TGTGCCAGCAGTTTTTTTTCTGGGGCGTCAGATACGCAGTATTTT. Residues: CASSFFSGASDTQYF.

V gene TRBV7-9 combines with J gene TRBJ1-6, with 12 bases identical to TRBD1. Germline loops: CDR1 SEHNR, CDR2 FQNEAQ (reference sequence). This CDR3 region has 17 residues. V shed 1 base, J shed 10 bases, and the junction held 8 bases outside the gene matches. CDR3 region: CASSLVSSGTGGSPLHF. CDR3 coding DNA: TGTGCCAGCAGCTTAGTAAGCTCCGGGACAGGGGGCTCACCCCTCCACTTT. The whole variable domain, remainder taken from reference TRBV7-9 and TRBJ1-6, is DTGVSQNPRHKITKRGQNVTFRCDPISEHNRLYWYRQTLGQGPEFLTYFQNEAQLEKSRLLSDRFSAERPKGSFSTLEIQRTEQGDSAMYLCASSLVSSGTGGSPLHFGNGTRLTVT.

The chain links TRBV6-1 to TRBJ2-7, with D unresolved. V gave up 8 bases and J gave up 7 bases, with 12 bases separating them. The CDR3 runs 11 residues. Germline V CDR1 and CDR2: MNHNS, SASEGT. The CDR3 is CASLSSIEQYF. The CDR3 DNA follows: TGTGCCAGCCTCTCTTCTATAGAGCAGTACTTC.

A few counts support this clonotype. The rearrangement links TRBV12-3 or TRBV12-4 to TRBJ2-7, with 7 bases that match TRBD1. The CDR3 totals 15 residues. Trimming took 6 bases from V and 2 from J; bases not matched to a gene: 10. The CDR3 nucleotides read TGTGCCAGCAGCCTCCCTGGGACAGTGCCCTACGAGCAGTACTTC. Its protein is CASSLPGTVPYEQYF.

This clonotype has more than one count but fewer than ten. CDR3 sequence reads: CASSYGQGISYEQYF. The CDR3 nucleotides read TGTGCCAGCAGTTACGGGCAGGGGATTTCCTACGAGCAGTACTTC. The chain is built from TRBV6-5 and TRBJ2-7; D may be TRBD1 (6 bases). The CDR3 extends over 15 amino acids. The germline gives CDR1 MNHEY, CDR2 SVGAGI. V was clipped by 2 bases and J by 1 base, with 12 bases between them.